The rows below give T cell receptor beta chains drawn from one sample of a study of blood T cell repertoires in COVID-19. Measured with immunoSEQ multiplex PCR; TCRdb has only the in-frame clones, and not every one. The repertoire holds approximately 150,000 clones, with 87% as singletons. Sequencing used peripheral blood. The receptors were sampled from a woman in her sixties or seventies with active or convalescent COVID-19. Each CDR3 is given with its conserved first and last residue. The order of the fields is D gene, J gene, CDR3 length, V gene, clone size, CDR3 DNA, CDR3 protein. The D gene is left open where the match is weak. The size of a clone is reported for some rows only, either as once, few or many, or as a class for expanded clones.

d_call: TRBD1; j_call: TRBJ1-2; cdr3_length: 13; v_call: TRBV2; clone_size: once; cdr3_nt: TGTGCCAGCAGTGAAAGCTCAGGGGGCCACTACACCTTC; cdr3_aa: CASSESSGGHYTF
d_call: TRBD1; j_call: TRBJ2-7; cdr3_length: 15; v_call: TRBV9; clone_size: .; cdr3_nt: TGTGCCAGCAGCTCCCGGGACAGGGGACCCTACGAGCAGTACTTC; cdr3_aa: CASSSRDRGPYEQYF
d_call: TRBD2; j_call: TRBJ2-1; cdr3_length: 17; v_call: TRBV7-2; clone_size: .; cdr3_nt: TGTGCCAGCAGCTCCTTGACTAGCGGGGGGGCAAGCAGTGAGCAGTTCTTC; cdr3_aa: CASSSLTSGGASSEQFF
d_call: .; j_call: TRBJ1-4; cdr3_length: 14; v_call: TRBV4-3; clone_size: .; cdr3_nt: TGCGCCAGCAGCCAACAGGGGACTAATGAAAAACTGTTTTTT; cdr3_aa: CASSQQGTNEKLFF
d_call: .; j_call: TRBJ1-5; cdr3_length: 13; v_call: TRBV12-3/TRBV12-4; clone_size: .; cdr3_nt: TGTGCCAGCAGCTTCACAGCAAATCAGCCCCAGCATTTT; cdr3_aa: CASSFTANQPQHF
d_call: TRBD2; j_call: TRBJ2-2; cdr3_length: 17; v_call: TRBV9; clone_size: .; cdr3_nt: TGTGCCAGCAGCGTAGGATGGGCGGGGGCGAACACCGGGGAGCTGTTTTTT; cdr3_aa: CASSVGWAGANTGELFF
d_call: .; j_call: TRBJ2-7; cdr3_length: 12; v_call: TRBV29-1; clone_size: .; cdr3_nt: TGCAGCGTTGAAGATTCCGGGTTCGAGCAGTACTTC; cdr3_aa: CSVEDSGFEQYF
d_call: .; j_call: TRBJ1-2; cdr3_length: 14; v_call: TRBV19; clone_size: .; cdr3_nt: TGTGCCAGTAGTATCGGGTCAGGGGACCATGGCTACACCTTC; cdr3_aa: CASSIGSGDHGYTF
d_call: .; j_call: TRBJ1-1; cdr3_length: 12; v_call: TRBV7-8; clone_size: once; cdr3_nt: TGTGCCAGCAGTTCTGGACACTATGAAGCTTTCTTT; cdr3_aa: CASSSGHYEAFF
d_call: .; j_call: TRBJ2-3; cdr3_length: 14; v_call: TRBV6-1; clone_size: .; cdr3_nt: TGTGCCAGCAGTTCTGAACAGGGGGGGGCCCACTGGTATTTT; cdr3_aa: CASSSEQGGAHWYF
d_call: TRBD1; j_call: TRBJ1-5; cdr3_length: 16; v_call: TRBV19; clone_size: .; cdr3_nt: TGTGCCAGTAGTATAGAGGGACAGGGCGGCAATCAGCCCCAGCATTTT; cdr3_aa: CASSIEGQGGNQPQHF
d_call: .; j_call: TRBJ1-1; cdr3_length: 15; v_call: TRBV6-6; clone_size: few; cdr3_nt: TGTGCCAGCAGTTACTCGGGGACACAGCTCTATGAAGCTTTCTTT; cdr3_aa: CASSYSGTQLYEAFF
d_call: .; j_call: TRBJ2-7; cdr3_length: 13; v_call: TRBV29-1; clone_size: .; cdr3_nt: TGCAGCGTTGAAGTAACGTTTGGGCGCGAGCAGTACTTC; cdr3_aa: CSVEVTFGREQYF
d_call: TRBD1; j_call: TRBJ2-6; cdr3_length: 14; v_call: TRBV9; clone_size: .; cdr3_nt: TGTGCCAGCAGTCAGGGGGCTGGGGCCAACGTCCTGACTTTC; cdr3_aa: CASSQGAGANVLTF
d_call: .; j_call: TRBJ1-4; cdr3_length: 14; v_call: TRBV5-8; clone_size: .; cdr3_nt: TGTGCCAGCAGCGGGGGACAAATTAATGAAAAACTGTTTTTT; cdr3_aa: CASSGGQINEKLFF
d_call: .; j_call: TRBJ1-4; cdr3_length: 14; v_call: TRBV23-1; clone_size: .; cdr3_nt: TGCGCCAGCAGTCCCCGAAGGAGGGGTGAAAAACTGTTTTTT; cdr3_aa: CASSPRRRGEKLFF
d_call: TRBD2; j_call: TRBJ2-1; cdr3_length: 17; v_call: TRBV29-1; clone_size: .; cdr3_nt: TGCAGCGTTTCTATACTAGCGGGGGGGCCAGATCCCAATGAGCAGTTCTTC; cdr3_aa: CSVSILAGGPDPNEQFF
d_call: .; j_call: TRBJ2-1; cdr3_length: 17; v_call: TRBV7-9; clone_size: .; cdr3_nt: TGTGCCAGCAGCTTATCTGGCGGGGCAAGCTCCTACAATGAGCAGTTCTTC; cdr3_aa: CASSLSGGASSYNEQFF
d_call: TRBD1; j_call: TRBJ2-7; cdr3_length: 15; v_call: TRBV6-2/TRBV6-3; clone_size: .; cdr3_nt: TGTGCCAGCAGTACTACCGGGACAGGGGGGTACGAGCAGTACTTC; cdr3_aa: CASSTTGTGGYEQYF
d_call: TRBD1; j_call: TRBJ2-1; cdr3_length: 17; v_call: TRBV5-4; clone_size: .; cdr3_nt: TGTGCCAGCAGCTCTCCAATTAGGGGGACAGGGGGTCCTGAGCAGTTCTTC; cdr3_aa: CASSSPIRGTGGPEQFF
d_call: TRBD1; j_call: TRBJ2-3; cdr3_length: 13; v_call: TRBV18; clone_size: once; cdr3_nt: TGTGCCAGCTCAGGGACAGGGGCAGATACGCAGTATTTT; cdr3_aa: CASSGTGADTQYF
d_call: TRBD2; j_call: TRBJ2-5; cdr3_length: 16; v_call: TRBV5-1; clone_size: .; cdr3_nt: TGCGCCAGCAGCATAGGGGCTAGCGGGGGGGCCGAGACCCAGTACTTC; cdr3_aa: CASSIGASGGAETQYF
d_call: .; j_call: TRBJ1-4; cdr3_length: 12; v_call: TRBV6-5; clone_size: .; cdr3_nt: TGTGCCAGTTCGGACAGCAACTACAAACTGTTTTTT; cdr3_aa: CASSDSNYKLFF
d_call: .; j_call: TRBJ1-3; cdr3_length: 14; v_call: TRBV30; clone_size: .; cdr3_nt: TGTGCCTGGAGTGACAGGGCCTCTGGAAACACCATATATTTT; cdr3_aa: CAWSDRASGNTIYF
d_call: TRBD1; j_call: TRBJ1-6; cdr3_length: 15; v_call: TRBV3-1/TRBV3-2; clone_size: .; cdr3_nt: TGTGCCAGCAGCCAGGGACAGGGCGACAATTCACCCCTCCACTTT; cdr3_aa: CASSQGQGDNSPLHF
d_call: TRBD1; j_call: TRBJ1-5; cdr3_length: 14; v_call: TRBV5-8; clone_size: .; cdr3_nt: TGTGCCAGCACCGGGACAGGGTACAATCAGCCCCAGCATTTT; cdr3_aa: CASTGTGYNQPQHF
d_call: .; j_call: TRBJ1-1; cdr3_length: 14; v_call: TRBV29-1; clone_size: .; cdr3_nt: TGCAGCGTTGGGGGAGGACAAATGAACACTGAAGCTTTCTTT; cdr3_aa: CSVGGGQMNTEAFF
d_call: .; j_call: TRBJ1-6; cdr3_length: 15; v_call: TRBV3-1/TRBV3-2; clone_size: .; cdr3_nt: TGTGCCAGCAGCCAAGAGGGGGCGAGGGGTTCACCCCTCCACTTT; cdr3_aa: CASSQEGARGSPLHF
d_call: TRBD1; j_call: TRBJ1-2; cdr3_length: 12; v_call: TRBV30; clone_size: .; cdr3_nt: TGTGCCTGGAGTCGACAGGGGATCGGTTACACCTTC; cdr3_aa: CAWSRQGIGYTF